This T cell receptor (beta chain) originates from a study of cytomegalovirus exposure and HLA in healthy donors. The CDR3 is made up of 15 amino acids. V was trimmed by 3 bases and J by 5 bases, leaving 17 bases between them. Germline V gives CDR1 MNHNS, CDR2 SASEGT. Among the roughly 120 subjects of the validation cohort, separate from the roughly 700-subject first cohort, were the donors. About this clone itself: Its antigen is unidentified.

The study's findings and limits: According to a subsequent analysis, TCR clusters from the first cohort were inclined to appear together in the 120 validation repertoires. Reportedly, cytomegalovirus status was diagnosed with high sensitivity and specificity. The authors listed around 150 TCR beta chains as cytomegalovirus-associated.

Profiled with immunoSEQ multiplex PCR; TCRdb holds only in-frame clones, not every one. The data show 150,000 to 200,000 clones, roughly nine tenths seen once. Sequencing was carried out using PBMCs. The V and J genes are TRBV6-1 and TRBJ2-7, with a tentative D call TRBD1 (6 bases). This TCR was recovered from a woman aged 30 to 39 in good health and CMV-seronegative. Here the CDR3 DNA reads TGTGCCAGCAGTGAGGCCCCGGACAGAGCCCACGAGCAGTACTTC. Translation gives CASSEAPDRAHEQYF.